Presented here are 22 T cell receptor beta chains from one specimen sequenced in a study of cytomegalovirus exposure and HLA in healthy donors (dated by TCRdb to the late 2010s). Library generation was performed with the immunoSEQ multiplex PCR assay. For the multiplex PCR, a mixture combining 60 forward primers for TCR Vbeta segments and 13 reverse primers for TCR Jbeta segments was used. TCRdb obtained this table from immuneACCESS and retained in-frame rearrangements with V and J assigned. These tables miss some clones; where compared with another copy, unresolved V genes account for less than half of the shortfall, and the remainder is unexplained. The table for this sample lists about 120,000 clones; around four fifths of them were counted only once. More than 1.5% of the sample lies in the top ten. Sequenced material: PBMCs. The receptors were gathered from a man between 35 and 55 years old in good health and CMV-seronegative.

As DNA, the CDR3 is TGTGCCAGCAGCTTATCTGAGGCTAATGAAAAACTGTTTTTT. Protein: CASSLSEANEKLFF. The chain is built from TRBV13 and TRBJ1-4; D is ambiguous. The germline gives CDR1 PRHDT, CDR2 FYEKMQ (reference sequence). There are 14 residues in the CDR3. The V and J ends lost 2 bases and 3 bases respectively, with 7 bases between them.

The V and J genes are TRBV27 and TRBJ2-1; D is uncertain. The germline gives CDR1 MNHEY, CDR2 SMNVEV (reference sequence). The CDR3 totals 15 residues. V was trimmed by 2 bases and J by 2 bases, leaving 10 bases between them. CDR3: CASSLSLVTYNEQFF. The CDR3 bases are TGTGCCAGCAGTTTAAGTCTAGTGACCTACAATGAGCAGTTCTTC.

This clone has only one observation. This chain joins TRBV5-1 and TRBJ1-2; D possibly corresponds to TRBD1 (6 bases). Looked up from germline, CDR1 is SGHRS and CDR2 is YFSETQ. V shed 4 bases and J shed 5 bases, with 15 bases lying between them. CDR3 size: 14 residues. The CDR3 loop is CASSTAGTLYGYTF. The CDR3, as DNA: TGCGCCAGCAGCACCGCCGGGACACTATATGGCTACACCTTC.

The rearrangement links TRBV19 to TRBJ1-2; tentative D call: TRBD1 (6 bases). Germline CDR1 and CDR2: LNHDA and SQIVND (reference sequence). The V and J ends lost 7 bases and 4 bases respectively, with 16 bases between them. CDR3 length equals 14 residues. The CDR3 loop reads CASISGGLGYGYTF. For the CDR3, the DNA is TGTGCCAGTATCAGTGGGGGCTTGGGCTATGGCTACACCTTC.

The genes are TRBV29-1 and TRBJ1-1; a weak D match, TRBD1 (5 bases). V lost 8 bases and J lost 1, with 14 bases in between. CDR1 SQVTM and CDR2 ANQGSEA come from the germline V gene. The length of the CDR3 is 13 residues. This CDR3 is CSTLGGENTEAFF. CDR3 nucleotide sequence: TGCAGCACCCTCGGGGGGGAGAACACTGAAGCTTTCTTT. Full variable domain (rest looked up from reference TRBV29-1 and TRBJ1-1): SAVISQKPSRDICQRGTSLTIQCQVDSQVTMMFWYRQQPGQSLTLIATANQGSEATYESGFVIDKFPISRPNLTFSTLTVSNMSPEDSSIYLCSTLGGENTEAFFGQGTRLTVV.

This rearrangement joins TRBV9 to TRBJ1-1; the D gene is possibly TRBD1 (6 bases). CDR1 SGDLS and CDR2 YYNGEE come from the germline V gene. The CDR3 length is 13 residues. V lost 3 bases and J lost 4, with 10 bases in between. CDR3 amino acids: CASSETGTTEAFF. The CDR3 DNA is TGTGCCAGCAGCGAAACAGGGACCACTGAAGCTTTCTTT. Variable domain in full (rest from reference TRBV9 and TRBJ1-1): DSGVTQTPKHLITATGQRVTLRCSPRSGDLSVYWYQQSLDQGLQFLIQYYNGEERAKGNILERFSAQQFPDLHSELNLSSLELGDSALYFCASSETGTTEAFFGQGTRLTVV.

The chain employs TRBV28 and TRBJ1-5, with D perhaps matching TRBD1 (6 bases). The CDR3 sequence is 14 residues long. Germline CDR1 is MDHEN and CDR2 is SYDVKM. Trimming left V 3 bases short and J 7 bases short, with 13 bases between. The CDR3: CASSFVHRDQPQHF. In DNA form, the CDR3 reads TGTGCCAGCAGTTTCGTCCACAGGGACCAGCCCCAGCATTTT.

The gene calls are TRBV11-3 and TRBJ2-5, with D unresolved. Germline V gene sequence: CDR1 SGHNT, CDR2 YENEEA. Trimming pared 3 bases from V and 4 bases from J, leaving 6 bases between. The CDR3 runs to 12 residues. The chain's CDR3 is CASSFGGETQYF. DNA for the CDR3: TGTGCCAGCAGCTTCGGCGGAGAGACCCAGTACTTC.

Regarding this clone: A junction boundary mismatches the germline segment, possibly from a read error. V gene TRBV7-7 combines with J gene TRBJ2-1, with TRBD2 identical over 11 bases. This CDR3 spans 12 amino acids. Per germline, CDR1 SSHAT and CDR2 FNYEAQ (reference sequence). The CDR3 region has the DNA TGTGCTAGCAGCTTAGCGGGAGGGAGTCTGTTCTTC. Its protein is CASSLAGGSLFF.

The chain has TRBV5-5 and TRBJ2-3; 8 bases agree with TRBD1. V trimming: 3 bases; J trimming: 2 bases; junction bases outside the gene matches: 5. Germline CDR1 SGHKS, CDR2 YYEKEE (reference sequence). This CDR3 has 15 amino acids. The CDR3 loop reads CASSSRTGPTDTQYF. DNA of the CDR3: TGTGCCAGCAGCTCCCGGACAGGGCCCACAGATACGCAGTATTTT.

The CDR3 protein is CASSPGTGTYEQYF. The CDR3 region has the DNA TGTGCCAGCAGTCCCGGGACAGGGACCTACGAGCAGTACTTC. The chain couples TRBV2 to TRBJ2-7; 9 bases are shared with TRBD1. The V and J ends lost 5 bases and 2 bases, in that order; junction bases with no gene match: 4. Germline loops: CDR1 SNHLY, CDR2 FYNNEI. CDR3 length: 14 residues.

The genes are TRBV29-1 and TRBJ2-3; perhaps TRBD2 as D (5 bases). Germline V gives CDR1 SQVTM, CDR2 ANQGSEA. CDR3 length equals 12 residues. V lost 7 bases, J lost 5 bases, and 13 bases lay in between. CDR3 in DNA: TGCAGCGCAACGCGGGTCAGAGATACGCAGTATTTT. It encodes CSATRVRDTQYF.

This sequence joins TRBV2 and TRBJ2-7, with 8 bases aligning to TRBD1. With V trimmed by 6 bases and J by 2 bases, 6 bases remained unmatched. Germline loops: CDR1 SNHLY, CDR2 FYNNEI. This CDR3 spans 14 amino acids. The CDR3 nucleotides are TGTGCCAGCAGCCACGCGGACAGGGCCTACGAGCAGTACTTC. It yields the protein CASSHADRAYEQYF.

This clone occurred once. The chain employs TRBV18 and TRBJ1-5; D is unclear. V lost 2 bases and J lost 4, with 12 bases in between. Germline V CDR1 and CDR2: KGHSH, LQKENI. The CDR3 has 15 amino acids. In nucleotides, the CDR3 is TGTGCCAGCTCACCAACGGGTCTTGGGAATCAGCCCCAGCATTTT. Translated, it gives CASSPTGLGNQPQHF.

This clone was counted a single time. At one end the junction does not follow the germline gene, possibly because of a read error. The rearrangement links TRBV29-1 to TRBJ2-6; possibly TRBD2 for D (6 bases). This CDR3 spans 15 amino acids. Germline loops: CDR1 SQVTM, CDR2 ANQGSEA. The CDR3 DNA is TGCAGCGTTTCCCTAGCGACTACTGGGGCCAACGGCCTGACTTTC. Amino acids: CSVSLATTGANGLTF.

V usage is TRBV18 and J usage is TRBJ2-5; 7 nucleotides agree with TRBD1. Germline CDR1 and CDR2: KGHSH and LQKENI. This CDR3 region has 15 residues. The V segment lost 3 bases and the J segment 5 bases; nucleotides outside the gene matches: 9. The CDR3 DNA reads TGTGCCAGCTCACCCATGACAGGGACCGGGGAGACCCAGTACTTC. It encodes CASSPMTGTGETQYF.

This chain links TRBV5-1 with TRBJ2-3, with 7 bases lining up with TRBD1. Germline assignment: CDR1 SGHRS and CDR2 YFSETQ. The CDR3 covers 16 residues. V gave up 4 bases and J gave up 0 bases; unmatched junction bases: 8. The CDR3 here is CASSVMTGTSTDTQYF. As DNA, the CDR3 is TGCGCCAGCAGCGTAATGACAGGGACGAGCACAGATACGCAGTATTTT.

The chain carries TRBV19 and TRBJ1-5; D gene ambiguous. The CDR3 loop spans 15 amino acids. V was clipped by 5 bases and J by 0 bases, with 11 bases between them. Germline V CDR1 and CDR2: LNHDA, SQIVND (reference sequence). CDR3 amino acids: CASSPPGISNQPQHF. The DNA for the CDR3 is TGTGCCAGTAGTCCCCCCGGGATTAGCAATCAGCCCCAGCATTTT.

This CDR3 is CASSRTSQVIGNTIYF. For the CDR3, the DNA is TGTGCCAGTAGTAGAACGAGCCAGGTAATCGGAAACACCATATATTTT. The chain is built from TRBV19 and TRBJ1-3; no clear D. Germline-derived CDR1 and CDR2 are LNHDA and SQIVND (reference sequence). The germline V and J ends were trimmed by 4 bases and 4 bases, with 17 bases remaining between them. The CDR3 totals 16 residues.

This clone was counted once. This sequence joins TRBV7-8 and TRBJ1-6; D uncertain. Germline values: CDR1 SGHVS, CDR2 FQNEAQ. Trimming shortened V by 5 bases and J by 6 bases, and 23 bases separated the two germline ends. The CDR3 runs to 18 residues. The CDR3 DNA follows: TGTGCCAGCAGCCTAAGCGGACGTTTGCCTCGGGGTAATTCACCCCTCCACTTT. As protein: CASSLSGRLPRGNSPLHF.

The chain has TRBV5-1 and TRBJ1-2; TRBD1 aligns across 7 bases. The germline gives CDR1 SGHRS, CDR2 YFSETQ. This CDR3 has 14 residues. The V segment lost 0 bases and the J segment 6 bases; nucleotides outside the gene matches: 5. CDR3 amino acids: CASSLVAGGNGYTF. The CDR3 nucleotides are TGCGCCAGCAGCTTGGTTGCAGGGGGGAATGGCTACACCTTC.

This clone came up once. CDR3 region: CAISVTSGGRYNEQFF. In nucleotides, the CDR3 is TGTGCCATCAGCGTGACTAGCGGGGGAAGGTACAATGAGCAGTTCTTC. This chain connects TRBV10-3 to TRBJ2-1; 12 bases are shared with TRBD2. There are 16 residues in the CDR3. Looked up from germline, CDR1 is ENHRY and CDR2 is SYGVKD. The ends lost 6 bases at V and 4 bases at J; junction bases unmatched: 7.